The rows below give T cell receptor beta chains drawn from one sample of a study of technical replicates of blood from several donors. Here immunoSEQ multiplex PCR was the method, and the copy in TCRdb shows in-frame clones only, minus some. The repertoire consists of about 83,000 clones, with 90% to 95% occurring once and the leading ten covering 0.25% to 0.3%. Sequenced: T cells isolated from PBMCs. These receptors all come from a human donor in good health. Both conserved end residues are part of each CDR3. The order of the fields is J gene, D gene, V gene, clone size, CDR3 protein, CDR3 DNA. D genes are given only for firm matches. Clone size appears in some rows only: once, few, many, or a class for an expanded clone.

>TRBJ2-1|TRBD1|TRBV11-3|-
CASSLGDRGAGGDEQFF
TGTGCCAGCAGCTTGGGGGACAGGGGGGCCGGCGGCGATGAGCAGTTCTTC
>TRBJ1-6|-|TRBV5-6|-
CASSIDRSSYNSPLHF
TGTGCCAGCAGCATAGATCGGAGCTCCTATAATTCACCCCTCCACTTT
>TRBJ1-4|TRBD1|TRBV6-5|once
CASGASGTANEKLFF
TGTGCCAGCGGAGCCTCCGGGACAGCAAATGAAAAACTGTTTTTT
>TRBJ1-3|-|TRBV6-5|-
CASSHRVAGNTIYF
TGTGCCAGCAGTCACAGGGTAGCTGGAAACACCATATATTTT
>TRBJ1-1|-|TRBV25-1|few
CASSSYTEAFF
TGTGCCAGCTCGTCGTACACTGAAGCTTTCTTT
>TRBJ1-6|-|TRBV11-3|-
CASRTGEGHSPLHF
TGTGCCAGCAGGACAGGTGAGGGGCATTCACCCCTCCACTTT
>TRBJ2-1|TRBD1|TRBV5-1|-
CASSLASDRVGQFF
TGCGCCAGCAGCTTGGCCTCCGACAGGGTTGGGCAGTTCTTC
>TRBJ2-1|-|TRBV11-3|-
CASSFPRGGGNNEQFF
TGTGCCAGCAGCTTCCCTCGAGGGGGAGGGAACAATGAGCAGTTCTTC
>TRBJ1-4|-|TRBV5-6|once
CASSFGGRKANEKLFF
TGTGCCAGCAGCTTCGGCGGGCGCAAGGCTAATGAAAAACTGTTTTTT
>TRBJ1-1|-|TRBV18|-
CASSLPGNTEAFF
TGTGCCAGCTCACTCCCAGGGAACACTGAAGCTTTCTTT
>TRBJ2-5|-|TRBV9|-
CASSVGGNNEETQYF
TGTGCCAGCAGCGTAGGAGGGAATAATGAAGAGACCCAGTACTTC
>TRBJ2-2|-|TRBV5-1|-
CASRTMSNTGELFF
TGCGCCAGCAGGACTATGTCGAACACCGGGGAGCTGTTTTTT
>TRBJ2-3|-|TRBV14|-
CASSSRESTDTQYF
TGTGCCAGCAGCTCCCGGGAGAGCACAGATACGCAGTATTTT
>TRBJ1-5|TRBD1|TRBV11-2|-
CASSSRQGGNQPQHF
TGTGCCAGCAGCTCCAGACAGGGTGGCAATCAGCCCCAGCATTTT
>TRBJ2-7|TRBD2|TRBV28|-
CASSPGGGPSYEQYF
TGTGCCAGCAGTCCGGGGGGAGGACCATCCTACGAGCAGTACTTC
>TRBJ2-2|TRBD1|TRBV2|-
CASSPGGSHTGELFF
TGTGCCAGCAGTCCAGGGGGCTCCCACACCGGGGAGCTGTTTTTT
>TRBJ2-7|-|TRBV6-5|-
CASRFSRGLTYEQYF
TGTGCCAGCAGGTTTAGCCGGGGATTGACCTACGAGCAGTACTTC
>TRBJ2-1|-|TRBV6-1|-
CASSEDEGGGYTEQFF
TGTGCCAGCAGTGAAGACGAAGGGGGGGGTTACACTGAGCAGTTCTTC
>TRBJ2-7|-|TRBV6-1|-
CASSTTSPYEQYF
TGTGCCAGCAGTACGACAAGCCCGTACGAGCAGTACTTC
>TRBJ1-1|TRBD1|TRBV11-2|few
CASSLAGTGETEAFF
TGTGCCAGCAGCTTAGCCGGGACAGGGGAGACTGAAGCTTTCTTT
>TRBJ1-5|TRBD1|TRBV19|-
CASSPRQGVQPQHF
TGTGCCAGTAGTCCCCGACAGGGAGTTCAGCCCCAGCATTTT
>TRBJ2-3|-|TRBV5-1|-
CASSLAPIGGAADTQYF
TGCGCCAGCAGCTTGGCGCCAATTGGGGGGGCCGCGGATACGCAGTATTTT
>TRBJ2-3|TRBD2|TRBV10-3|-
CAISGAGAGTDTQYF
TGTGCCATCAGTGGAGCGGGAGCCGGCACAGATACGCAGTATTTT
>TRBJ1-4|-|TRBV5-1|once
CASSLAGGSGEKLFF
TGCGCCAGCAGCTTGGCCGGGGGTTCCGGTGAAAAACTGTTTTTT
>TRBJ2-5|TRBD2|TRBV9|-
CASTGREGHETQYF
TGTGCCAGCACCGGGCGGGAGGGCCACGAGACCCAGTACTTC
>TRBJ2-2|-|TRBV19|-
CASTHITGTGELFF
TGTGCCAGCACCCACATCACAGGAACCGGGGAGCTGTTTTTT
>TRBJ2-3|TRBD1|TRBV7-9|-
CASSRDSDITQYF
TGTGCCAGCAGCCGGGACAGCGACATTACGCAGTATTTT
>TRBJ2-2|TRBD2|TRBV6-6|-
CASSPGRETGELFF
TGTGCCAGCAGTCCAGGGAGGGAAACCGGGGAGCTGTTTTTT
>TRBJ2-3|-|TRBV10-3|-
CAIREPGGHTDTQYF
TGTGCCATCAGGGAACCCGGGGGGCACACAGATACGCAGTATTTT
>TRBJ2-7|-|TRBV7-8|-
CASNDGSYEQYF
TGTGCCAGCAACGACGGGTCCTACGAGCAGTACTTC
>TRBJ2-3|-|TRBV7-9|-
CASSTRTDTQYF
TGTGCCAGCAGCACTCGCACAGATACGCAGTATTTT
>TRBJ2-7|TRBD2|TRBV5-6|-
CASSHGAGGPYEQYF
TGTGCCAGCAGCCACGGCGCGGGGGGGCCCTACGAGCAGTACTTC
>TRBJ2-7|TRBD2|TRBV5-1|-
CASSLGGGSNEQYF
TGCGCCAGCAGCTTGGGGGGCGGGAGCAACGAGCAGTACTTC
>TRBJ2-7|-|TRBV10-1|-
CASSERSRSEQYF
TGCGCCAGCAGTGAGAGGTCTAGGAGCGAGCAGTACTTC
>TRBJ2-4|TRBD1|TRBV27|-
CASSTRNLRDRVGNIQYF
TGTGCCAGCAGTACGCGAAATCTAAGGGACAGGGTCGGAAACATTCAGTACTTC